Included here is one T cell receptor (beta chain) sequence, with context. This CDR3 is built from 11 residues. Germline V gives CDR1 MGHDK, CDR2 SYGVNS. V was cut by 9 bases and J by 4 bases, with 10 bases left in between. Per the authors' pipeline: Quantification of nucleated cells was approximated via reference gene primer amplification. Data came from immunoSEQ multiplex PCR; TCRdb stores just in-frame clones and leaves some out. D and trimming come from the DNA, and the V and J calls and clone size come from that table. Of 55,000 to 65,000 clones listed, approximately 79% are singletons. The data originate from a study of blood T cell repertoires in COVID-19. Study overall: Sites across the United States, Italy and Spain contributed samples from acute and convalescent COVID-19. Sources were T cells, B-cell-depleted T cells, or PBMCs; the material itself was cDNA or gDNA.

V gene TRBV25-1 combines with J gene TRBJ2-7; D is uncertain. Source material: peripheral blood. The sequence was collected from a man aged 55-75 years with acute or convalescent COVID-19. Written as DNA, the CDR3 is TGTGCCAGTTCTCTTTTGTACGAGCAGTACTTC. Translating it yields CASSLLYEQYF.